The rows below give T cell receptor beta chains drawn from one sample of a study of T cell responses to AZD1222 COVID-19 vaccine. Some clones are missing from TCRdb's copy, which holds only in-frame ones; the method was immunoSEQ multiplex PCR. Of 120,000 or so clones in the sample, about 90% were seen once. The input for sequencing was peripheral blood, taken 28 days after the second AZD1222 dose. These TCRs come from an adult who received the AZD1222 COVID-19 vaccine. CDR3s include the opening cysteine and the closing phenylalanine or tryptophan. D genes are given only for firm matches. Size is stated for part of the rows, as once, few or many counts, or as a class when the clone is expanded.

clone_size: NA
j_call: TRBJ1-5
v_call: TRBV28
d_call: NA
cdr3_aa: CASSTRQPQHF
cdr3_nt: TGTGCCAGCAGTACGCGACAGCCCCAGCATTTT

clone_size: NA
j_call: TRBJ2-3
v_call: TRBV19
d_call: NA
cdr3_aa: CASSTLGADTQYF
cdr3_nt: TGTGCCAGTAGTACCCTTGGTGCGGATACGCAGTATTTT

clone_size: once
j_call: TRBJ1-2
v_call: TRBV3-1/TRBV3-2
d_call: NA
cdr3_aa: CASSQANYGYTF
cdr3_nt: TGTGCCAGCAGCCAAGCTAACTATGGCTACACCTTC

clone_size: NA
j_call: TRBJ1-2
v_call: TRBV6-2/TRBV6-3
d_call: NA
cdr3_aa: CASSYFRGGYTF
cdr3_nt: TGTGCCAGCAGTTACTTTCGGGGGGGCTACACCTTC

clone_size: once
j_call: TRBJ2-3
v_call: TRBV4-1
d_call: TRBD1
cdr3_aa: CASSQASRTGGNRMSTDTQYF
cdr3_nt: TGCGCCAGCAGCCAAGCCTCCCGGACAGGGGGCAACCGGATGAGCACAGATACGCAGTATTTT

clone_size: NA
j_call: TRBJ2-2
v_call: TRBV15
d_call: TRBD2
cdr3_aa: CATSRDIGLAVNTGELFF
cdr3_nt: TGTGCCACCAGCAGAGATATCGGACTAGCGGTGAACACCGGGGAGCTGTTTTTT

clone_size: NA
j_call: TRBJ1-5
v_call: TRBV10-1
d_call: NA
cdr3_aa: CASSESGKQPQHF
cdr3_nt: TGCGCCAGCAGTGAGTCAGGGAAGCAGCCCCAGCATTTT

clone_size: NA
j_call: TRBJ1-5
v_call: TRBV9
d_call: NA
cdr3_aa: CASSVGVEEPQHF
cdr3_nt: TGTGCCAGCAGCGTAGGAGTCGAGGAGCCCCAGCATTTT

clone_size: NA
j_call: TRBJ2-5
v_call: TRBV29-1
d_call: NA
cdr3_aa: CSVSQEGETQYF
cdr3_nt: TGCAGCGTTTCTCAAGAGGGAGAGACCCAGTACTTC

clone_size: NA
j_call: TRBJ2-7
v_call: TRBV3-1/TRBV3-2
d_call: TRBD2
cdr3_aa: CASSPGLASYEQYF
cdr3_nt: TGTGCCAGCAGCCCCGGACTAGCGTCCTACGAGCAGTACTTC

clone_size: NA
j_call: TRBJ1-4
v_call: TRBV12-3/TRBV12-4
d_call: NA
cdr3_aa: CASSPRQEKLFF
cdr3_nt: TGTGCCAGCAGTCCTCGACAGGAAAAACTGTTTTTT

clone_size: NA
j_call: TRBJ1-2
v_call: TRBV3-1/TRBV3-2
d_call: NA
cdr3_aa: CASSQGLTGYTF
cdr3_nt: TGTGCCAGCAGCCAAGGGCTGACGGGCTACACCTTC

clone_size: NA
j_call: TRBJ1-4
v_call: TRBV2
d_call: TRBD1
cdr3_aa: CASRGTGGFEKLFF
cdr3_nt: TGTGCCAGCAGAGGGACAGGGGGCTTTGAAAAACTGTTTTTT

clone_size: NA
j_call: TRBJ1-5
v_call: TRBV21-1
d_call: NA
cdr3_aa: CASSKPFSHQPQHF
cdr3_nt: TGTGCCAGCAGTAAGCCGTTTAGTCATCAGCCCCAGCATTTT

clone_size: few
j_call: TRBJ1-1
v_call: TRBV19
d_call: NA
cdr3_aa: CASSGRANTEAFF
cdr3_nt: TGTGCCAGTAGTGGCAGGGCCAACACTGAAGCTTTCTTT

clone_size: NA
j_call: TRBJ1-5
v_call: TRBV7-6
d_call: TRBD1
cdr3_aa: CASSPRGRGLGQPQHF
cdr3_nt: TGTGCCAGCAGCCCTCGAGGTAGGGGGCTTGGTCAGCCCCAGCATTTT

clone_size: NA
j_call: TRBJ1-1
v_call: TRBV28
d_call: NA
cdr3_aa: CASSPQIGLEAFF
cdr3_nt: TGTGCCAGCAGCCCCCAGATAGGACTTGAAGCTTTCTTT

clone_size: NA
j_call: TRBJ2-6
v_call: TRBV18
d_call: NA
cdr3_aa: CASSPPVSGHSGANVLTF
cdr3_nt: TGTGCCAGCTCACCACCGGTATCAGGCCACTCTGGGGCCAACGTCCTGACTTTC

clone_size: NA
j_call: TRBJ2-7
v_call: TRBV27
d_call: TRBD1
cdr3_aa: CASSFYRGVYEQYF
cdr3_nt: TGTGCCAGCAGTTTTTACAGGGGAGTCTACGAGCAGTACTTC

clone_size: NA
j_call: TRBJ1-2
v_call: TRBV9
d_call: NA
cdr3_aa: CASSVGQASGYTF
cdr3_nt: TGTGCCAGCAGCGTAGGGCAGGCGAGTGGCTACACCTTC

clone_size: once
j_call: TRBJ2-2
v_call: TRBV7-9
d_call: NA
cdr3_aa: CASSLVGGTGELFF
cdr3_nt: TGTGCCAGCAGCTTAGTAGGTGGGACCGGGGAGCTGTTTTTT

clone_size: NA
j_call: TRBJ1-1
v_call: TRBV2
d_call: TRBD1
cdr3_aa: CAGRGTGRHTEAFF
cdr3_nt: TGTGCCGGACGGGGGACAGGGAGGCACACTGAAGCTTTCTTT

clone_size: once
j_call: TRBJ1-4
v_call: TRBV28
d_call: NA
cdr3_aa: CASEEGGVDGKLFF
cdr3_nt: TGTGCCAGCGAGGAGGGGGGCGTTGATGGAAAACTGTTTTTT

clone_size: NA
j_call: TRBJ1-1
v_call: TRBV29-1
d_call: NA
cdr3_aa: CSVGNRVNTEAFF
cdr3_nt: TGCAGCGTTGGGAACAGGGTGAACACTGAAGCTTTCTTT

clone_size: NA
j_call: TRBJ2-1
v_call: TRBV6-6
d_call: NA
cdr3_aa: CASRRTTGLAQYEQFF
cdr3_nt: TGTGCCAGCAGAAGAACGACAGGACTCGCTCAATATGAGCAGTTCTTC

clone_size: many
j_call: TRBJ1-3
v_call: TRBV16
d_call: NA
cdr3_aa: CASSQSPSQRSGNTIYF
cdr3_nt: TGTGCCAGCAGCCAATCTCCCTCACAGCGCTCTGGAAACACCATATATTTT